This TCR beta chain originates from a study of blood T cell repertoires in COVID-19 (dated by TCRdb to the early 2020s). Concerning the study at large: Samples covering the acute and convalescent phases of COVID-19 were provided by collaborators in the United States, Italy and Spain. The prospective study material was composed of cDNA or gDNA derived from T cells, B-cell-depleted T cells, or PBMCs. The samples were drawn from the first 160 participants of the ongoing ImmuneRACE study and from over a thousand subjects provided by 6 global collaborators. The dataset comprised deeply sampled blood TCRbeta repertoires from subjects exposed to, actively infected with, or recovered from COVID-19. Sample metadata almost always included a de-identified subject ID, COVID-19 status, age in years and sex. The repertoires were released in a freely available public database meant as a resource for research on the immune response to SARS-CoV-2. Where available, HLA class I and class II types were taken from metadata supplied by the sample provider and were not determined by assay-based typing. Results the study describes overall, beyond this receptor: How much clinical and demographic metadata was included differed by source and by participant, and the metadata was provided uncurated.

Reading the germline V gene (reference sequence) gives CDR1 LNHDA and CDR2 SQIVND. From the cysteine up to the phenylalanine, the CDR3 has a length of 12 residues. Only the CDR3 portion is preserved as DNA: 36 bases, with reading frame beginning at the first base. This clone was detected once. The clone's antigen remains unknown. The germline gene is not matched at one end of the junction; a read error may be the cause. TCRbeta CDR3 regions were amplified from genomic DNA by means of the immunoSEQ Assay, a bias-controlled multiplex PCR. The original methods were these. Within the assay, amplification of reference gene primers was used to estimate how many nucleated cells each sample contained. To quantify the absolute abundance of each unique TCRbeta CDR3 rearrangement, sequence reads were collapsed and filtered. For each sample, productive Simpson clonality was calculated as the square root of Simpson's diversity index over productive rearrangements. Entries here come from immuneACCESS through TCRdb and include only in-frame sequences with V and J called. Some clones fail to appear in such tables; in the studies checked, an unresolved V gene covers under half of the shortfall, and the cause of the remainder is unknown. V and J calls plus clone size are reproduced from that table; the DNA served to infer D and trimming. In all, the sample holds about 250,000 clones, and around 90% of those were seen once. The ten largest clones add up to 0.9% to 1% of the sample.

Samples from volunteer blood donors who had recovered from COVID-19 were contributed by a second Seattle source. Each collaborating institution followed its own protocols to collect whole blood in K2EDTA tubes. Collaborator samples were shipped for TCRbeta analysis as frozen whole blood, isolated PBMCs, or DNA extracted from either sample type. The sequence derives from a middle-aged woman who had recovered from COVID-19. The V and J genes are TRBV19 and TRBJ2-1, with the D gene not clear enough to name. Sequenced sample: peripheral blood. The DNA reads TGTGCCAGTAGAGCCTCCCACAATGAGCAGTTCTTC. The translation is CASRASHNEQFF.